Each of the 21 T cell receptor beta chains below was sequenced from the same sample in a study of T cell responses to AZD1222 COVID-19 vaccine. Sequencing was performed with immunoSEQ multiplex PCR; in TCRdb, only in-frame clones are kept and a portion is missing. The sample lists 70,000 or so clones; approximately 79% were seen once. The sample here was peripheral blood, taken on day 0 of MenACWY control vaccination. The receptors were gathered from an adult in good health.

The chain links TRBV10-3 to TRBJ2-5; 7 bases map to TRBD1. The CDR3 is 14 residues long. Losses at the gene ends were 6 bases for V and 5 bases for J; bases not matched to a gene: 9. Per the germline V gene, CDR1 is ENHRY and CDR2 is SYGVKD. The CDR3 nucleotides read TGTGCCATCAGCTCAACAGGGGCGGCGGAGACCCAGTACTTC. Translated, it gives CAISSTGAAETQYF.

The DNA for the CDR3 is TGTGCCAGCAGCCCAGTGGGGCAGGACTATGGCTACACCTTC. Its translation is CASSPVGQDYGYTF. The V gene is TRBV7-9, the J gene TRBJ1-2, with D perhaps TRBD1 (5 bases). V was trimmed by 5 bases and J by 3 bases, leaving 13 bases between them. CDR3 size: 14 residues. CDR1 is SEHNR and CDR2 is FQNEAQ in the germline V gene (reference sequence).

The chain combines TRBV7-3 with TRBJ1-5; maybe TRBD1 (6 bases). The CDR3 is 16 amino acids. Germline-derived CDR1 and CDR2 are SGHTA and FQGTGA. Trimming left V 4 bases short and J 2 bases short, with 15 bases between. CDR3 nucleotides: TGTGCCAGCAGCTCATACAGGGAGATAGGCAATCAGCCCCAGCATTTT. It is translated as CASSSYREIGNQPQHF.

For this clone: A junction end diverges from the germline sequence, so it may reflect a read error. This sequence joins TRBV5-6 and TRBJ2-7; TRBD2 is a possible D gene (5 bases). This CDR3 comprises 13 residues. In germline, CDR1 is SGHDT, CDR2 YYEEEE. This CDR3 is CASSRGISYGQYF. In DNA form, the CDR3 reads TGTGCCAGCTCTCGGGGAATTTCTTACGGGCAGTACTTC.

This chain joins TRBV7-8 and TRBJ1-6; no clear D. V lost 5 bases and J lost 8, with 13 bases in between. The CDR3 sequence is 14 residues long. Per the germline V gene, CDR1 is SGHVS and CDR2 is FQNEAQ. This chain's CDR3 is CASSHSAHHSPLHF. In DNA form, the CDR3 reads TGTGCCAGCAGCCACTCAGCCCATCATTCACCCCTCCACTTT.

CDR3 sequence reads: CASSLTPDSYNEQFF. In DNA form, the CDR3 reads TGTGCCAGCAGCTTAACTCCGGACAGTTACAATGAGCAGTTCTTC. V usage is TRBV7-3 and J usage is TRBJ2-1, with D perhaps TRBD1 (6 bases). The germline gives CDR1 SGHTA, CDR2 FQGTGA. V lost 0 bases to trimming and J lost 4 bases, with 10 bases between them. The CDR3 consists of 15 residues.

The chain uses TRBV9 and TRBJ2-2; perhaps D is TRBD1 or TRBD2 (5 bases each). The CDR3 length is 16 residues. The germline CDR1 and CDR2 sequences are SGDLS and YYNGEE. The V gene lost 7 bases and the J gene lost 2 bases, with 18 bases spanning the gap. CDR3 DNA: TGTGCCAGCTCAGCAGGGAGCGACCTAAACACCGGGGAGCTGTTTTTT. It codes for CASSAGSDLNTGELFF.

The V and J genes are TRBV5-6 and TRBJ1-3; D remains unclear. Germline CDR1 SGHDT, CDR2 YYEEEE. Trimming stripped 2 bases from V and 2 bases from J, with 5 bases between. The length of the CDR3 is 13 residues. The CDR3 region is CASSLAAGNTIYF. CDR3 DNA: TGTGCCAGCAGCTTAGCCGCTGGAAACACCATATATTTT.

Written as DNA, the CDR3 is TGTGCCACCAGCAGATGGGCTGGGGGTCCCAATGAGCAGTTCTTC. Amino acid sequence: CATSRWAGGPNEQFF. This chain uses TRBV15 with TRBJ2-1, with D perhaps assigned TRBD1 or TRBD2 (5 bases each). The V gene's germline CDR1 is LNHNV and CDR2 YYDKDF (reference sequence). The V end was cut by 2 bases, the J end by 6 bases, with 14 bases between. The CDR3 extends over 15 amino acids. Full variable domain (remainder filled in from reference TRBV15 and TRBJ2-1): DAMVIQNPRYQVTQFGKPVTLSCSQTLNHNVMYWYQQKSSQAPKLLFHYYDKDFNNEADTPDNFQSRRPNTSFCFLDIRSPGLGDTAMYLCATSRWAGGPNEQFFGPGTRLTVL.

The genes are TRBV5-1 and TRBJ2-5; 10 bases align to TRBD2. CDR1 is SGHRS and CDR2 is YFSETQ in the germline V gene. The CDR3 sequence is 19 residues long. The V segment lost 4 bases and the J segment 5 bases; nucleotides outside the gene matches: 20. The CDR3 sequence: CASSRRIGTTSGDSETQYF. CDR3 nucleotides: TGCGCCAGCAGCCGACGTATTGGCACTACTAGCGGGGACTCGGAGACCCAGTACTTC.

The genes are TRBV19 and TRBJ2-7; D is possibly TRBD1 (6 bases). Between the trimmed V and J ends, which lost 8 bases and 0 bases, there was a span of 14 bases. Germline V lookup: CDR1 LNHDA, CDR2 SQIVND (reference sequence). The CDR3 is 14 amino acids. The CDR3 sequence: CASRPDRTSYEQYF. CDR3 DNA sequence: TGTGCCAGTCGCCCCGACAGGACCTCCTACGAGCAGTACTTC.

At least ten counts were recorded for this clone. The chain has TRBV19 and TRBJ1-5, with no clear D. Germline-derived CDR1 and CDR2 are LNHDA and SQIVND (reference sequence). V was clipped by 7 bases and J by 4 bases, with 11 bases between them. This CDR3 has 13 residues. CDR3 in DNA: TGTGCCAGTAACCCCGATCCGAATCAGCCCCAGCATTTT. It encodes CASNPDPNQPQHF.

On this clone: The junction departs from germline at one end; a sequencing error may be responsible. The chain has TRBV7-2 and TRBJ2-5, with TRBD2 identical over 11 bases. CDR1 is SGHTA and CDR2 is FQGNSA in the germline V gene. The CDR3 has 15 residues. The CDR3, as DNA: TGTGCCAGCAGCCTAGCGGGAGGAACGAGAGAGACCCAGTACTTC. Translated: CASSLAGGTRETQYF.

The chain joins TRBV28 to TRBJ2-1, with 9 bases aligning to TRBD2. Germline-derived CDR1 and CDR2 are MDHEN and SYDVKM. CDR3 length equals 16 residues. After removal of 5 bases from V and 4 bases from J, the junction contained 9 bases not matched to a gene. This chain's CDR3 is CASSPRGTSRYNEQFF. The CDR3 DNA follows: TGTGCCAGCAGTCCCCGCGGGACTAGCAGATACAATGAGCAGTTCTTC.

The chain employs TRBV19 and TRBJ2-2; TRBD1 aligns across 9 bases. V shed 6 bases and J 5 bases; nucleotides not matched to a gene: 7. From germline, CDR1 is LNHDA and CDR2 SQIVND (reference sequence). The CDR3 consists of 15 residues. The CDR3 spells CASSPLGQGTGELFF. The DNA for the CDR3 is TGTGCCAGTAGCCCATTGGGACAGGGTACCGGGGAGCTGTTTTTT.

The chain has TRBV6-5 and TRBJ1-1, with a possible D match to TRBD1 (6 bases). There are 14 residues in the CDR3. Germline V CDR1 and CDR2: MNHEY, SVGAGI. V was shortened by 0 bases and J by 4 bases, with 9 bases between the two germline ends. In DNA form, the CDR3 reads TGTGCCAGCAGTTACTCAGGGGGAGGCACTGAAGCTTTCTTT. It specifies CASSYSGGGTEAFF.

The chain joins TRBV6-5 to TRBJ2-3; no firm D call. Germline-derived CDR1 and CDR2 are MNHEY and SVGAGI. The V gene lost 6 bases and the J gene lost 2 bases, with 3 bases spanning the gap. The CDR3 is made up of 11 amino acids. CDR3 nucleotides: TGTGCCAGCAGGGACACAGATACGCAGTATTTT. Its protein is CASRDTDTQYF.

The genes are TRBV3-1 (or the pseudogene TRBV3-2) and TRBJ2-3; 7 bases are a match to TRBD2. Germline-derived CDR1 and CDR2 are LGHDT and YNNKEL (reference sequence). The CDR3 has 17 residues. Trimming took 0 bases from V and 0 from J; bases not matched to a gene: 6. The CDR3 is CASSQDPSGTSTDTQYF. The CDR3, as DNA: TGTGCCAGCAGCCAAGATCCCAGCGGGACTAGCACAGATACGCAGTATTTT.

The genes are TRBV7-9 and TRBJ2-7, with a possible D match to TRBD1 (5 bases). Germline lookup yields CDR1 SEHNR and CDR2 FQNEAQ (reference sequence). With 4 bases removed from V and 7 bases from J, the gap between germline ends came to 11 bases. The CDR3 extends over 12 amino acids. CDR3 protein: CASSSGPGEQYF. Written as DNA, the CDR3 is TGTGCCAGCAGCTCCGGCCCAGGGGAGCAGTACTTC.

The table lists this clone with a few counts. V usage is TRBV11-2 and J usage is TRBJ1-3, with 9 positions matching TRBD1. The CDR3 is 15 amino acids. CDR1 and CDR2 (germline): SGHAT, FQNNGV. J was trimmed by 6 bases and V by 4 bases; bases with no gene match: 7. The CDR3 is CASSSLRDRANTIYF. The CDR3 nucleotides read TGTGCCAGCAGCTCGCTAAGGGACAGGGCAAACACCATATATTTT.

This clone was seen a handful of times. CDR3 sequence (DNA): TGTGCCAGCAGCCTCCGGGACAGGGGGCTTGTTGAAGCTTTCTTT. It codes for CASSLRDRGLVEAFF. The chain joins TRBV6-5 to TRBJ1-1, with TRBD1 matching over 12 bases. The trim removed 6 bases at V and 7 bases at J, leaving 9 bases unmatched. The CDR3 length is 15 residues. In germline, CDR1 is MNHEY, CDR2 SVGAGI.